One and the same sample provided the 30 T cell receptor beta chains below, sequenced in a study of T-cell memory formation after mild COVID-19. In TCRdb, the 5' RACE reads were re-called with MiXCR into one record per CDR3 protein. The table includes hundreds of thousands of distinct CDR3 sequences, about 17% detected once. The sample was PBMCs or a T cell subset sorted from them (not recorded which). These receptor sequences come from a man between 18 and 29 years old who had mild COVID-19 (a few samples of this study predate the infection). Cell type and time point are not known.

In this sample, this clonotype turned up many times. The chain links TRBV5-6 to TRBJ1-1, with D possibly TRBD1 on 5 matching bases. V lost 4 bases, J lost 4 bases, and 8 bases lay in between. The CDR3 sequence is 12 residues long. Looked up from germline, CDR1 is SGHDT and CDR2 is YYEEEE. The CDR3, as DNA: TGTGCCAGCAGCCTGGGGGTCACTGAAGCTTTCTTT. It encodes CASSLGVTEAFF.

This chain connects TRBV20-1 to TRBJ1-2; 7 bases align to TRBD1. Germline V gene sequence: CDR1 DFQATT, CDR2 SNEGSKA (reference sequence). With V trimmed by 0 bases and J by 4 bases, 8 bases remained unmatched. The CDR3 consists of 15 residues. The CDR3 DNA follows: TGCAGTGCTAGAGACTGGAGCGGGACAGTCTATGGCTACACCTTC. Encoded protein: CSARDWSGTVYGYTF.

The CDR3 protein is CASLEGPSSTEAFF. As DNA, the CDR3 is TGTGCCAGCCTTGAGGGTCCAAGTTCCACTGAAGCTTTCTTT. V usage is TRBV5-6 and J usage is TRBJ1-1; D not certain. The CDR3 extends over 14 amino acids. Germline loops: CDR1 SGHDT, CDR2 YYEEEE. The V end lost 7 bases, the J end lost 4 bases, and 17 bases lay between the germline ends.

The rearrangement uses TRBV11-2 and TRBJ2-1; TRBD2 matches 7 bases. Germline values: CDR1 SGHAT, CDR2 FQNNGV. Trimming cost V 1 base and J 4 bases; bases outside gene matches: 7. This CDR3 has 16 amino acids. Here the CDR3 reads CASSLGLRERYNEQFF. In DNA form, the CDR3 reads TGTGCCAGCAGCTTAGGATTGCGGGAGAGGTACAATGAGCAGTTCTTC.

Only a few counts were recorded for this clonotype. The rearrangement links TRBV18 to TRBJ1-5; D call uncertain. Trimming took 4 bases from V and 4 from J, leaving 5 bases between them. The CDR3 is 12 amino acids. Per the germline V gene, CDR1 is KGHSH and CDR2 is LQKENI. This chain's CDR3 is CASSHINQPQHF. Written as DNA, the CDR3 is TGTGCCAGCTCACATATTAATCAGCCCCAGCATTTT.

J is TRBJ2-7 and V is TRBV6-2 or TRBV6-3; D remains ambiguous. This CDR3 is built from 12 residues. Germline assignment: CDR1 MNHEY and CDR2 SVGEGT. Trimming took 8 bases from V and 3 from J, leaving 11 bases between them. The CDR3 DNA follows: TGTGCCAGCGGTCCCAACTACTACGAGCAGTACTTC. Encoded protein: CASGPNYYEQYF.

The chain couples TRBV3-1 to TRBJ2-7; 8 positions match TRBD1. CDR1 is LGHDT and CDR2 is YNNKEL in the germline V gene (reference sequence). CDR3 size: 15 residues. The ends lost 0 bases at V and 4 bases at J; junction bases unmatched: 5. CDR3 nucleotides: TGTGCCAGCAGCCAAGAAACAGGGGGTCGGTACGAGCAGTACTTC. Translation gives CASSQETGGRYEQYF.

This clonotype showed up just a few times. V and J are TRBV29-1 and TRBJ2-1; D might be TRBD2 (7 bases). V lost 3 bases, J lost 4 bases, and 16 bases lay in between. CDR3 length equals 15 residues. Germline-derived CDR1 and CDR2 are SQVTM and ANQGSEA. CDR3 protein: CSVEAGARNYNEQFF. The CDR3 nucleotides are TGCAGCGTTGAGGCGGGGGCCAGAAATTACAATGAGCAGTTCTTC.

V usage is TRBV7-2 and J usage is TRBJ2-3, with D unclear. This CDR3 spans 13 amino acids. Germline V gene data show CDR1 as SGHTA and CDR2 as FQGNSA. Trimming left V 4 bases short and J 5 bases short, with 10 bases between. DNA of the CDR3: TGTGCCAGCAGCTCTCCCTCAGGAGATACGCAGTATTTT. Translation: CASSSPSGDTQYF.

In this sample, this clonotype turned up a few times. The CDR3 DNA sequence: TGCAGCGTTGAAGTTTCGCGGGGGGCGCAAGATACGCAGTATTTT. It codes for CSVEVSRGAQDTQYF. V and J are TRBV29-1 and TRBJ2-3; TRBD2 agrees at 8 bases. With V trimmed by 1 base and J by 5 bases, 8 bases remained unmatched. The length of the CDR3 is 15 residues. CDR1 and CDR2 (germline): SQVTM, ANQGSEA.

Many counts were recorded for this clonotype. The rearrangement joins TRBV20-1 to TRBJ1-5; D ambiguous. Germline CDR1 reads DFQATT; CDR2 reads SNEGSKA (reference sequence). The CDR3 length is 14 residues. The ends were cut back, 3 bases at V and 0 bases at J, with 9 bases in the middle. This CDR3 is CSASYSYSNQPQHF. The CDR3 nucleotides are TGCAGTGCTAGTTATAGTTATAGCAATCAGCCCCAGCATTTT.

This clonotype has a handful of counts. The V and J genes are TRBV20-1 and TRBJ2-7; a possible D gene is TRBD1 (6 bases). The V gene's germline CDR1 is DFQATT and CDR2 SNEGSKA (reference sequence). The CDR3 covers 11 residues. Trimming stripped 5 bases from V and 3 bases from J, with 8 bases between. CDR3 DNA: TGCAGTGCTCAACAGGGCTACGAGCAGTACGTC. It specifies CSAQQGYEQYV.

V is TRBV11-3 and J is TRBJ2-1, with D perhaps TRBD1 (6 bases). CDR3 length: 15 amino acids. Germline V gives CDR1 SGHNT, CDR2 YENEEA. Trimming removed 5 bases from V and 6 bases from J, with 17 bases in between. DNA of the CDR3: TGTGCCAGCAGCCAGGGACATAACGGAGCCAATGAGCAGTTCTTC. Translation gives CASSQGHNGANEQFF.

J is TRBJ1-2 and V is TRBV6-5; D ambiguous. V lost 5 bases and J lost 5, with 21 bases in between. CDR3 size: 16 residues. Germline CDR1 is MNHEY and CDR2 is SVGAGI. The chain's CDR3 is CASSPGLGYGFYGYTF. The CDR3 region has the DNA TGTGCCAGCAGTCCCGGACTGGGATACGGGTTTTATGGCTACACCTTC.

This clonotype appeared many times. The rearrangement uses TRBV27 and TRBJ1-1; a possible D gene is TRBD1 (6 bases). Germline-derived CDR1 and CDR2 are MNHEY and SMNVEV (reference sequence). The CDR3 is made up of 14 amino acids. The V and J ends lost 3 bases and 2 bases respectively, with 10 bases between them. CDR3 nucleotides: TGTGCCAGCAGTTTTCAGGGGACAAACACTGAAGCTTTCTTT. Translation: CASSFQGTNTEAFF.

The gene calls are TRBV28 and TRBJ1-5; the D gene is possibly TRBD1 (5 bases). The CDR3 sequence is 17 residues long. Germline loops: CDR1 MDHEN, CDR2 SYDVKM. Trimming pared 3 bases from V and 1 base from J, leaving 16 bases between. The CDR3 DNA reads as TGTGCCAGCAGTTTGAATTGGGGTGGGGACAGCAATCAGCCCCAGCATTTT. It yields the protein CASSLNWGGDSNQPQHF. The variable domain in full, completed from reference TRBV28 and TRBJ1-5, reads DVKVTQSSRYLVKRTGEKVFLECVQDMDHENMFWYRQDPGLGLRLIYFSYDVKMKEKGDIPEGYSVSREKKERFSLILESASTNQTSMYLCASSLNWGGDSNQPQHFGDGTRLSIL.

V gene TRBV12-5 combines with J gene TRBJ2-3; TRBD2 matches 9 bases. Germline loops: CDR1 LGHNT, CDR2 FRNRAP. Trimming took 3 bases from V and 3 from J; bases not matched to a gene: 7. This CDR3 comprises 16 residues. The CDR3 protein is CASGFSPSGVTDTQYF. The CDR3 region has the DNA TGTGCTAGTGGTTTTTCGCCTAGCGGGGTGACAGATACGCAGTATTTT.

Many counts were recorded for this clonotype. The chain links TRBV7-3 to TRBJ2-1, with 9 positions matching TRBD1. This CDR3 is built from 13 residues. V shed 3 bases, J shed 6 bases, and the junction held 0 bases outside the gene matches. Germline CDR1 and CDR2: SGHTA and FQGTGA. The CDR3 sequence: CASSLTGGNEQFF. The CDR3 bases are TGTGCCAGCAGCTTGACAGGGGGCAATGAGCAGTTCTTC. Based on the CDR3 plus reference TRBV7-3 and TRBJ2-1, the full variable domain is GAGVSQTPSNKVTEKGKYVELRCDPISGHTALYWYRQSLGQGPEFLIYFQGTGAADDSGLPNDRFFAVRPEGSVSTLKIQRTERGDSAVYLCASSLTGGNEQFFGPGTRLTVL.

This clonotype has more than one count but fewer than ten. This rearrangement joins TRBV20-1 to TRBJ1-6, with no clear D. The CDR3 loop spans 13 amino acids. The germline CDR1 and CDR2 sequences are DFQATT and SNEGSKA (reference sequence). The V and J ends lost 1 base and 4 bases respectively, with 5 bases between them. The CDR3 protein is CSARVGYNSPLHF. DNA for the CDR3: TGCAGTGCTAGAGTCGGGTATAATTCACCCCTCCACTTT.

There are a few counts of this clonotype. The rearrangement links TRBV9 to TRBJ2-7, with D possibly TRBD1 on 6 matching bases. Looked up from germline, CDR1 is SGDLS and CDR2 is YYNGEE. V lost 0 bases, J lost 1 base, and 11 bases lay in between. This CDR3 has 15 amino acids. As DNA, the CDR3 is TGTGCCAGCAGCGTAGATGGGGGCCCTTCCTACGAGCAGTACTTC. This translates into CASSVDGGPSYEQYF.

This rearrangement joins TRBV7-2 to TRBJ2-4, with 12 bases that match TRBD2. Germline V gene lookup returns CDR1 SGHTA and CDR2 FQGNSA. The CDR3 is made up of 20 amino acids. V gave up 4 bases and J gave up 1 base; unmatched junction bases: 14. CDR3 nucleotides: TGTGCCAGCAGCTCGAGGACTAGCGGGGTCGGATCTCAGGCCAAAAACATTCAGTACTTC. Translation gives CASSSRTSGVGSQAKNIQYF.

The CDR3 region is CASSLVPRDRANTIYF. The CDR3 DNA reads as TGCGCCAGCAGCTTGGTCCCACGGGACAGGGCAAACACCATATATTTT. The rearrangement joins TRBV5-1 to TRBJ1-3, with TRBD1 matching 9 bases. The CDR3 totals 16 residues. Germline V gene lookup returns CDR1 SGHRS and CDR2 YFSETQ. V lost 0 bases and J lost 6; bases outside the gene matches: 7.

The V gene is TRBV7-9, the J gene TRBJ2-6, with D possibly matching TRBD1 (6 bases). CDR1 and CDR2 from the germline V gene are SEHNR and FQNEAQ (reference sequence). The V gene lost 5 bases and the J gene lost 0 bases, with 11 bases spanning the gap. This CDR3 spans 16 amino acids. CDR3 DNA sequence: TGTGCCAGCAGCACCGGACAGCTCTCTGGGGCCAACGTCCTGACTTTC. This codes for CASSTGQLSGANVLTF.

The CDR3 region has the DNA TGTGCCAGCAGCCAGCTAGACAGGAACTATGGCTACACCTTC. This gives the protein CASSQLDRNYGYTF. V and J are TRBV4-2 and TRBJ1-2, with D tentatively TRBD1 (6 bases). There are 14 residues in the CDR3. Germline CDR1 and CDR2: LGHNA and YNFKEQ. Trimming pared 3 bases from V and 2 bases from J, leaving 10 bases between.

The rearrangement uses TRBV12-3 or TRBV12-4 and TRBJ2-2, with 9 bases lining up with TRBD1. CDR3 length: 15 residues. V trimming: 6 bases; J trimming: 4 bases; junction bases outside the gene matches: 6. The CDR3 protein is CASSLQGARTGELFF. In DNA, the CDR3 is TGTGCCAGCAGCCTACAGGGGGCGCGCACCGGGGAGCTGTTTTTT.

This clonotype was recorded many times. The CDR3 region is CASSEGPDNEKLFF. As DNA, the CDR3 is TGCGCCAGCAGCGAGGGACCTGACAATGAAAAACTGTTTTTT. The rearrangement uses TRBV5-1 and TRBJ1-4, with D possibly TRBD1 on 5 matching bases. The CDR3 has 14 residues. CDR1 is SGHRS, CDR2 YFSETQ, per germline. Trimming left V 4 bases short and J 5 bases short, with 12 bases between.

A few counts support this clonotype. The chain couples TRBV7-2 to TRBJ2-2; unclear D gene. Trimming cost V 6 bases and J 1 base, with 6 bases left between them. This CDR3 is built from 13 residues. The V gene's germline CDR1 is SGHTA and CDR2 FQGNSA. The CDR3 DNA is TGTGCCAGCAGTAATCTGAACACCGGGGAGCTGTTTTTT. Translation gives CASSNLNTGELFF.

J is TRBJ2-1 and V is TRBV12-3 or TRBV12-4, with D perhaps TRBD2 (5 bases). This CDR3 is built from 12 residues. Trimming cost V 7 bases and J 13 bases, with 17 bases left between them. The CDR3 coding sequence is TGTGCCAGCACCCGGGGTCGGGGTGCTCAGTTCTTC. This sequence encodes CASTRGRGAQFF.

This clonotype has just a few counts. The chain recombines TRBV20-1 with TRBJ2-2, with D uncertain. V lost 3 bases and J 3 bases, leaving 14 bases between the germline ends. CDR1 is DFQATT and CDR2 is SNEGSKA in the germline V gene (reference sequence). The CDR3 consists of 15 residues. CDR3 residues: CSARVADPYTGELFF. CDR3 DNA sequence: TGCAGTGCTAGGGTCGCCGACCCTTACACCGGGGAGCTGTTTTTT.

The rearrangement joins TRBV5-1 to TRBJ2-7; no definite D call. CDR1 is SGHRS, CDR2 YFSETQ, per germline. V lost 2 bases and J lost 0, with 12 bases in between. The CDR3 spans 15 residues. CDR3 sequence (DNA): TGCGCCAGCAGCTTAAATACCGGGCCCTCCTACGAGCAGTACTTC. This codes for CASSLNTGPSYEQYF. The entire variable domain, with the rest obtained from reference TRBV5-1 and TRBJ2-7, is as follows: KAGVTQTPRYLIKTRGQQVTLSCSPISGHRSVSWYQQTPGQGLQFLFEYFSETQRNKGNFPGRFSGRQFSNSRSEMNVSTLELGDSALYLCASSLNTGPSYEQYFGPGTRLTVT.